Shown below are 21 T cell receptor beta chains from a single sample sequenced in a study of cytomegalovirus exposure and HLA in healthy donors. PCR was performed using 60 Vbeta and 13 Jbeta primers. Clones were sequenced by immunoSEQ multiplex PCR, and TCRdb holds only the in-frame ones, with some missing. This table holds about 63,000 clones, roughly 70% found once. The sequencing sample was made of PBMCs. These TCRs come from a man in his forties or fifties in good health and CMV-seropositive.

The sample holds one count of this clone. The rearrangement links TRBV27 to TRBJ1-1; no clear D. V was shortened by 4 bases and J by 10 bases, with 19 bases between the two germline ends. The CDR3 runs to 14 residues. Looked up from germline, CDR1 is MNHEY and CDR2 is SMNVEV (reference sequence). DNA of the CDR3: TGTGCCAGCAGTTCCTCATCCACGACATCCGGAGCTTTCTTT. Amino acids: CASSSSSTTSGAFF.

The chain is built from TRBV7-3 and TRBJ2-7; 9 bases line up with TRBD2. The CDR3 covers 15 residues. The V gene end was trimmed by 5 bases and the J gene end by 0 bases; junction bases not matched to a gene: 5. The V gene's germline CDR1 is SGHTA and CDR2 FQGTGA. The CDR3 here is CASSLTSGDSYEQYF. CDR3 in DNA: TGTGCCAGCAGCCTGACTAGCGGAGACTCCTACGAGCAGTACTTC.

The chain combines TRBV5-4 with TRBJ2-2, with 11 bases that match TRBD1. The junction had 6 bases not matched to a gene; V was cut back by 4 bases and J by 4 bases. The CDR3 sequence is 16 residues long. Germline loops: CDR1 SGHNT, CDR2 YYREEE (reference sequence). CDR3 sequence: CASSGRTGGGTGELFF. The CDR3 nucleotides read TGTGCCAGCAGCGGGCGGACAGGGGGCGGCACCGGGGAGCTGTTTTTT.

The chain links TRBV30 to TRBJ2-7; D ambiguous. CDR3 length: 13 residues. Per germline, CDR1 GTSNPN and CDR2 SVGIG (reference sequence). V was clipped by 7 bases and J by 2 bases, with 15 bases between them. CDR3 sequence (DNA): TGTGCCTCTCGGGTGCCCTCGACCTACGAGCAGTACTTC. It yields the protein CASRVPSTYEQYF. Using reference TRBV30 and TRBJ2-7 for the parts outside the CDR3, the full variable domain is SQTIHQWPATLVQPVGSPLSLECTVEGTSNPNLYWYRQAAGRGLQLLFYSVGIGQISSEVPQNLSASRPQDRQFILSSKKLLLSDSGFYLCASRVPSTYEQYFGPGTRLTVT.

The J gene is TRBJ1-3, the V gene TRBV4-3, with D unclear. Per germline, CDR1 LGHNA and CDR2 YSLEER. CDR3 size: 15 residues. With 0 bases removed from V and 2 bases from J, the gap between germline ends came to 8 bases. Here the CDR3 DNA reads TGCGCCAGCAGCCAAGAGTTACAGACTGGAAACACCATATATTTT. It specifies CASSQELQTGNTIYF.

The J gene is TRBJ2-7, the V gene TRBV27; 7 nucleotides line up with TRBD2. From germline, CDR1 is MNHEY and CDR2 SMNVEV (reference sequence). After removal of 3 bases from V and 5 bases from J, the junction contained 7 bases not matched to a gene. This CDR3 has 14 residues. The CDR3: CASSLQTSFHEQYF. CDR3 nucleotides: TGTGCCAGCAGTTTGCAGACTAGCTTCCACGAGCAGTACTTC.

The chain employs TRBV18 and TRBJ1-2, with TRBD1 matching over 10 bases. The CDR3 runs to 16 residues. The V segment lost 6 bases and the J segment 4 bases; nucleotides outside the gene matches: 11. Germline V gene data show CDR1 as KGHSH and CDR2 as LQKENI. CDR3 sequence: CASSLVTGGAGYGYTF. The DNA for the CDR3 is TGTGCCAGCTCTCTGGTGACAGGGGGCGCAGGCTATGGCTACACCTTC.

The rearrangement joins TRBV10-3 to TRBJ2-1, with 11 positions matching TRBD2. The ends lost 8 bases at V and 0 bases at J; junction bases unmatched: 9. Germline-derived CDR1 and CDR2 are ENHRY and SYGVKD. This CDR3 region has 17 residues. The CDR3 sequence: CAIGGLAGQISYNEQFF. CDR3 sequence (DNA): TGTGCCATCGGTGGACTAGCGGGCCAAATCTCCTACAATGAGCAGTTCTTC.

V gene TRBV7-2 combines with J gene TRBJ2-7; 9 bases fit TRBD1. The CDR3 covers 16 residues. Germline values: CDR1 SGHTA, CDR2 FQGNSA. V shed 6 bases, J shed 3 bases, and the junction held 12 bases outside the gene matches. The CDR3 DNA follows: TGTGCCAGCAGTCCCTTGGTGGGACAGGGTAACTACGAGCAGTACTTC. Translated: CASSPLVGQGNYEQYF.

The rearrangement links TRBV6-4 to TRBJ2-1; TRBD2 agrees at 7 bases. V was clipped by 1 base and J by 10 bases; unmatched bases: 10. Germline assignment: CDR1 MRHNA and CDR2 SNTAGT. The CDR3 is 15 residues long. This CDR3 is CASSDFASGLREQFF. CDR3 nucleotide sequence: TGTGCCAGCAGTGACTTTGCTAGCGGTCTACGGGAGCAGTTCTTC.

V usage is TRBV21-1 and J usage is TRBJ2-2; the table's D call of TRBD1 was not tested on the DNA. TRBV21-1 is designated a pseudogene. This CDR3 is built from 16 residues. CDR3 coding DNA: TGTGCCAGCGGGCGTTTAGTGACACCGAACACCGGGGAGCTGTTTTTT. Its protein is CASGRLVTPNTGELFF.

Here the CDR3 reads CASSLSTGVYGYTF. The CDR3 DNA sequence: TGTGCCAGCAGTTTATCGACAGGGGTCTATGGCTACACCTTC. The rearrangement joins TRBV27 to TRBJ1-2, with TRBD1 matching over 8 bases. Germline trimming cut 0 bases from V and 4 bases from J; bases unmatched to any gene: 1. This CDR3 has 14 amino acids. Germline V gene lookup returns CDR1 MNHEY and CDR2 SMNVEV (reference sequence).

This clone showed up just once. The rearrangement uses TRBV10-1 and TRBJ2-7; 10 bases are a match to TRBD2. Germline V gene lookup returns CDR1 WNHNN and CDR2 SYGVQD (reference sequence). V shed 7 bases and J 1 base; nucleotides not matched to a gene: 22. CDR3 length equals 20 residues. CDR3 amino acids: CASNQAGGPSLIPRSYEQYF. The CDR3 nucleotides read TGCGCCAGCAACCAAGCGGGAGGGCCCTCTCTTATACCCAGGTCCTACGAGCAGTACTTC.

This chain uses TRBV30 with TRBJ2-7; 9 positions match TRBD1. The CDR3 is made up of 15 amino acids. Germline loops: CDR1 GTSNPN, CDR2 SVGIG (reference sequence). Unmatched junction bases numbered 4, after V lost 0 bases and J lost 1 base. DNA for the CDR3: TGTGCCTGGAGTGTTCAGACAGGGGGTTCCTACGAGCAGTACTTC. Amino acids: CAWSVQTGGSYEQYF.

V usage is TRBV4-1 and J usage is TRBJ2-7; 11 bases match TRBD2. CDR3 length: 17 residues. Trimming removed 4 bases from V and 4 bases from J; junction bases left unmatched: 12. The germline V gene has CDR1 MGHRA and CDR2 YSYEKL. The chain's CDR3 is CASSPFGSSGRGYEQYF. The CDR3 bases are TGCGCCAGCAGCCCGTTTGGGAGTAGCGGGAGGGGGTACGAGCAGTACTTC.

The chain joins TRBV29-1 to TRBJ2-2, with a tentative D call TRBD1 (5 bases). This CDR3 has 12 residues. With 5 bases removed from V and 3 bases from J, the gap between germline ends came to 7 bases. Per germline, CDR1 SQVTM and CDR2 ANQGSEA. The CDR3 nucleotides read TGCAGCGTTTTGGGGCACACCGGGGAGCTGTTTTTT. It translates to CSVLGHTGELFF.

This clone was detected only once. The chain carries TRBV28 and TRBJ1-2; D possibly corresponds to TRBD1 (6 bases). There are 14 residues in the CDR3. V lost 0 bases and J 6 bases, leaving 11 bases between the germline ends. In germline, CDR1 is MDHEN, CDR2 SYDVKM. As DNA, the CDR3 is TGTGCCAGCAGTTTATGGCAGGGGATAGATGGCTACACCTTC. Translating it yields CASSLWQGIDGYTF.

A few counts support this clone. The V call is TRBV28, the J call TRBJ2-2, with TRBD1 matching over 8 bases. After removal of 2 bases from V and 0 bases from J, the junction contained 5 bases not matched to a gene. CDR1 MDHEN and CDR2 SYDVKM come from the germline V gene. The CDR3 spans 17 residues. CDR3 coding DNA: TGTGCCAGCAGTTTACCCAAACAGGGGGCGAACACCGGGGAGCTGTTTTTT. Protein product: CASSLPKQGANTGELFF.

The V and J genes are TRBV6-6 and TRBJ2-6, with 10 bases fitting TRBD1. The length of the CDR3 is 16 residues. V dropped 10 bases and J dropped 1; count of bases not matched to a gene: 7. Germline-derived CDR1 and CDR2 are MNHNY and SVGAGI (reference sequence). The CDR3 reads CATLRQGASGANVLTF. The CDR3 DNA sequence: TGTGCCACCCTGAGACAGGGGGCATCTGGGGCCAACGTCCTGACTTTC.

The chain couples TRBV5-1 to TRBJ2-7, with 12 bases fitting TRBD2. This CDR3 is 15 amino acids long. Germline V lookup: CDR1 SGHRS, CDR2 YFSETQ. Germline trimming cut 4 bases from V and 3 bases from J; bases unmatched to any gene: 5. The CDR3 DNA reads TGCGCCAGCAGCCCCCTAGCGGGGGGGGTCTACGAGCAGTACTTC. Translation: CASSPLAGGVYEQYF.

The chain recombines TRBV4-1 with TRBJ1-3; a weak D match, TRBD1 (6 bases). This CDR3 is built from 18 residues. The germline V gene encodes CDR1 MGHRA and CDR2 YSYEKL. V shed 3 bases and J shed 8 bases, with 26 bases lying between them. The CDR3 region is CASSHLVRGGSLGDTIYF. The CDR3 DNA reads as TGCGCCAGCAGCCACCTCGTTAGGGGGGGATCTTTAGGCGACACCATATATTTT.